This TCR beta chain was sequenced during a study of T cell responses to AZD1222 COVID-19 vaccine. General observations from the study: The donor group comprised mostly white British people and more females; the analysis possibly underestimated clonal diversity. Without day 14 samples, only post-peak T cell repertoires were studied. Across the whole spike, CD4 TCRs peaked at regions 160-218 and 743-854.

The germline gives CDR1 SGHTA, CDR2 FQGTGA. The CDR3 is 16 residues long. The trim removed 5 bases at V and 4 bases at J, leaving 11 bases unmatched. For this clone: Its antigen is unidentified.

Repertoires were generated with immunoSEQ multiplex PCR, while TCRdb's copy carries only in-frame clones and drops some. The sample carries about 140,000 clones, around 92% recorded once. This chain joins TRBV7-3 and TRBJ2-3; 8 nucleotides align to TRBD1. The TCR originated in an adult who received the AZD1222 COVID-19 vaccine. Sample: peripheral blood, taken 28 days after the second AZD1222 dose. CDR3: CASSSETGAGADTQYF. The CDR3, as DNA: TGTGCCAGCAGCAGCGAGACAGGGGCCGGGGCAGATACGCAGTATTTT.